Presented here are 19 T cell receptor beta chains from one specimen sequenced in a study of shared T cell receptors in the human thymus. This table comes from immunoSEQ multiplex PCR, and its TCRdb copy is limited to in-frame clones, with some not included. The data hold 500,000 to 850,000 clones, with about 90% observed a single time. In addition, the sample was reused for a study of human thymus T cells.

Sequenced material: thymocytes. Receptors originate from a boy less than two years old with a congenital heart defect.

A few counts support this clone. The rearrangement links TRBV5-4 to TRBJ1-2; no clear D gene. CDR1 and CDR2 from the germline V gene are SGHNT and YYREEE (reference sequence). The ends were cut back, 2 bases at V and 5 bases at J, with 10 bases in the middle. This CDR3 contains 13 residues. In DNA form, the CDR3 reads TGTGCCAGCAGCTTTAGAACAGATTATGGCTACACCTTC. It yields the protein CASSFRTDYGYTF.

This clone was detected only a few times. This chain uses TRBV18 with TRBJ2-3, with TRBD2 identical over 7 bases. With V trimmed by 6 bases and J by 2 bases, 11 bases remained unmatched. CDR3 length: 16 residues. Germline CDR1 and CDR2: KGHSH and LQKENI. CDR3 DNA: TGTGCCAGCTCTCGCCGGGACTACCTCTCCACAGATACGCAGTATTTT. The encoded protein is CASSRRDYLSTDTQYF.

DNA of the CDR3: TGTGCCAGCAGCTTAGCAGCCGACAGTACCTACGAGCAGTACTTC. It yields the protein CASSLAADSTYEQYF. V is TRBV7-2 and J is TRBJ2-7; TRBD1 might be the D (5 bases). This CDR3 spans 15 amino acids. Germline V gives CDR1 SGHTA, CDR2 FQGNSA. V shed 0 bases and J shed 2 bases, with 11 bases lying between them. The whole variable domain, remainder taken from reference TRBV7-2 and TRBJ2-7, is GAGVSQSPSNKVTEKGKDVELRCDPISGHTALYWYRQSLGQGLEFLIYFQGNSAPDKSGLPSDRFSAERTGGSVSTLTIQRTQQEDSAVYLCASSLAADSTYEQYFGPGTRLTVT.

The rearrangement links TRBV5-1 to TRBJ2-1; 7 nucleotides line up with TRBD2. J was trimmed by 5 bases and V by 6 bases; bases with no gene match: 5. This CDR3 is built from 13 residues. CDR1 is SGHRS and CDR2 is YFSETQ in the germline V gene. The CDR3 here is CASKPGRDNEQFF. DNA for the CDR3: TGCGCCAGCAAGCCAGGGAGGGACAATGAGCAGTTCTTC.

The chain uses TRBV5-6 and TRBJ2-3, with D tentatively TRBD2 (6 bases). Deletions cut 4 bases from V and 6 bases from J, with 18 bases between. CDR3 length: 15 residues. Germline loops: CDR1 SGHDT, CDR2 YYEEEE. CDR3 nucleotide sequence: TGTGCCAGCAGCACGGGACTTCCCCCGCGGGATACGCAGTATTTT. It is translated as CASSTGLPPRDTQYF. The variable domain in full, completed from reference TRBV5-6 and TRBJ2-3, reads DAGVTQSPTHLIKTRGQQVTLRCSPKSGHDTVSWYQQALGQGPQFIFQYYEEEERQRGNFPDRFSGHQFPNYSSELNVNALLLGDSALYLCASSTGLPPRDTQYFGPGTRLTVL.

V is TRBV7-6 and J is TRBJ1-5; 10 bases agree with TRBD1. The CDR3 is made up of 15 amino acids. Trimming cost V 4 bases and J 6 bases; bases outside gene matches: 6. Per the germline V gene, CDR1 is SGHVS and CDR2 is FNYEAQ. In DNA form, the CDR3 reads TGTGCCAGCAGCTGGGACAGGGGACAGCCTCAGCCCCAGCATTTT. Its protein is CASSWDRGQPQPQHF.

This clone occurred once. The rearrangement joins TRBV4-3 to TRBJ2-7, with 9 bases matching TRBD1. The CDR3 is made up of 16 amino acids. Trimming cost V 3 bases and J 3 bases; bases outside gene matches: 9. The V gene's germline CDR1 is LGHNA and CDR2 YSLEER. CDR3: CASSQETGGDLYEQYF. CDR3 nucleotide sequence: TGCGCCAGCAGCCAGGAAACAGGGGGCGACCTCTACGAGCAGTACTTC.

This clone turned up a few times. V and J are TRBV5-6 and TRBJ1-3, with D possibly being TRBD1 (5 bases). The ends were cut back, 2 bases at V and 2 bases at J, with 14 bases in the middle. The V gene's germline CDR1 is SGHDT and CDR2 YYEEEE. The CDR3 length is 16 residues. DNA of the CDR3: TGTGCCAGCAGCTTTGGGGGAGGGTCTCCTGGAAACACCATATATTTT. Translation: CASSFGGGSPGNTIYF.

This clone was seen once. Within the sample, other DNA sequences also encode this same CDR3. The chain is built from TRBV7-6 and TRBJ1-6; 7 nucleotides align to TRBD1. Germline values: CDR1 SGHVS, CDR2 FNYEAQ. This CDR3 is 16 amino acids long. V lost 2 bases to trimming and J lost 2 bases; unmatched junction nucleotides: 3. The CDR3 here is CASSLSDRAYNSPLHF. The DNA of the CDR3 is TGTGCCAGCAGCTTATCCGACAGGGCCTATAATTCACCCCTCCACTTT. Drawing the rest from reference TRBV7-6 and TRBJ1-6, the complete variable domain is GAGVSQSPRYKVTKRGQDVALRCDPISGHVSLYWYRQALGQGPEFLTYFNYEAQQDKSGLPNDRFSAERPEGSISTLTIQRTEQRDSAMYRCASSLSDRAYNSPLHFGNGTRLTVT.

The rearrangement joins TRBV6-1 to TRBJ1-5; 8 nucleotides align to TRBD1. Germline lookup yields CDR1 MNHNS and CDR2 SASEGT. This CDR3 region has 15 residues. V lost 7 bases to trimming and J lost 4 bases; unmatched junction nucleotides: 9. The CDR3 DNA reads TGTGCCAGCACCCGAGACAGGGGAGGAAATCAGCCCCAGCATTTT. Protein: CASTRDRGGNQPQHF.

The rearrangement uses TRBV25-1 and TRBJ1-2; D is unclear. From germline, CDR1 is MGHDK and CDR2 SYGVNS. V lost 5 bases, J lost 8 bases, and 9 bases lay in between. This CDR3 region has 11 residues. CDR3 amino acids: CASSRGWGYTF. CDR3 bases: TGTGCCAGCAGTCGGGGTTGGGGCTACACCTTC.

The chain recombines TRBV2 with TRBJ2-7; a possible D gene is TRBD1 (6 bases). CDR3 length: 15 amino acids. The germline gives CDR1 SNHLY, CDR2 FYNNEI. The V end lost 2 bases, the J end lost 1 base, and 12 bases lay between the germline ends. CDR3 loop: CASSESRQESYEQYF. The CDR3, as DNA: TGTGCCAGCAGTGAATCACGACAGGAGTCCTACGAGCAGTACTTC.

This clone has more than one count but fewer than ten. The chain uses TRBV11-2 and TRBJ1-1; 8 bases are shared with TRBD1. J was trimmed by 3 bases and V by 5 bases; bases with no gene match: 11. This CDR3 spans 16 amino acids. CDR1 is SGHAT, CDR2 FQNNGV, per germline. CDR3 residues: CASSLWTGRTHTEAFF. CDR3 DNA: TGTGCCAGCAGCCTATGGACAGGGAGAACGCACACTGAAGCTTTCTTT.

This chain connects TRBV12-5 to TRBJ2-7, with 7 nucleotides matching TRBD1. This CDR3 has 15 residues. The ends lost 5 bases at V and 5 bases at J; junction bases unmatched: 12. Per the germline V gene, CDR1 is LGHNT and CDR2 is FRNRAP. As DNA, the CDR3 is TGTGCTAGTGGTCCGGACACTACAGGGGCCCACGAGCAGTACTTC. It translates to CASGPDTTGAHEQYF.

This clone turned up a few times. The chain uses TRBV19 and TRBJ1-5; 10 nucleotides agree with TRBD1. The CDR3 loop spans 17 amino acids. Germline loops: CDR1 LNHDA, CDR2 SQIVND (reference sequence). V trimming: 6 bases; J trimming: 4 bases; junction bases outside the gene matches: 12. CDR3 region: CASRSSSGTGANQPQHF. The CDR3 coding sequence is TGTGCCAGTAGAAGCTCTTCCGGGACAGGGGCAAATCAGCCCCAGCATTTT.

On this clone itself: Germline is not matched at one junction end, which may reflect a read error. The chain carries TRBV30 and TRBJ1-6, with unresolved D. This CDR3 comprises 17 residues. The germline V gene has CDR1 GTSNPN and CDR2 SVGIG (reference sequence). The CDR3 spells CAWRPKSIGRTNSPLHF. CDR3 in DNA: TGTGCCTGGAGGCCGAAGTCGATAGGCCGTACTAATTCCCCCCTCCACTTT.

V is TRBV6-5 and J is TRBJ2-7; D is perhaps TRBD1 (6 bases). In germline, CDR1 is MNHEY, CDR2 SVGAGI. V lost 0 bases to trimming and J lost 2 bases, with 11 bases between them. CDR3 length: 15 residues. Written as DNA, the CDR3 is TGTGCCAGCAGTTACTCGGCTCACAGGGCCTACGAGCAGTACTTC. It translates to CASSYSAHRAYEQYF.

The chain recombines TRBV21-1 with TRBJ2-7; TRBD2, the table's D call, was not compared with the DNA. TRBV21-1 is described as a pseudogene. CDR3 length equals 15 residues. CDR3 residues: CASTNTKAGVYEQYF. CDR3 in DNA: TGTGCCAGCACCAATACCAAAGCGGGAGTCTACGAGCAGTACTTC.

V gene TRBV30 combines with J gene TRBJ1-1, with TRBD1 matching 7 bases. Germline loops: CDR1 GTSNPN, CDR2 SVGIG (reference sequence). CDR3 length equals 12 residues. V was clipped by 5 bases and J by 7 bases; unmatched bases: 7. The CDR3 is CAWGQVKGEAFF. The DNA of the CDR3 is TGTGCCTGGGGACAGGTGAAGGGTGAAGCTTTCTTT.